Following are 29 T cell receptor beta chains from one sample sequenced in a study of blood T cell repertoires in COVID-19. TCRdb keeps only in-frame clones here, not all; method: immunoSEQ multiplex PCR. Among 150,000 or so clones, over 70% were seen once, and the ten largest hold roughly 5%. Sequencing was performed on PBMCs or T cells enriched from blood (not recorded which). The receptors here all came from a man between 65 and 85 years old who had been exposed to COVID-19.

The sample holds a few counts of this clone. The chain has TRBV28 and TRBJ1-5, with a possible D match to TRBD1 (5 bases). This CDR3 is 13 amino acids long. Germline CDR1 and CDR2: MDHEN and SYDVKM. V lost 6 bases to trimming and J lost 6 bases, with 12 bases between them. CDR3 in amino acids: CASRRQGTQPQHF. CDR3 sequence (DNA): TGTGCCAGCAGGCGGCAGGGTACTCAGCCCCAGCATTTT.

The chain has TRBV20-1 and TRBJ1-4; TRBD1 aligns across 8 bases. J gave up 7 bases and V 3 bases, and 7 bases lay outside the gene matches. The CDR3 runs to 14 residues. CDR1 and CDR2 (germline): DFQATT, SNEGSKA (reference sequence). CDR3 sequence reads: CSASLRDRREKLFF. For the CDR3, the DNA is TGCAGTGCTAGTCTCCGGGACAGGCGTGAAAAACTGTTTTTT.

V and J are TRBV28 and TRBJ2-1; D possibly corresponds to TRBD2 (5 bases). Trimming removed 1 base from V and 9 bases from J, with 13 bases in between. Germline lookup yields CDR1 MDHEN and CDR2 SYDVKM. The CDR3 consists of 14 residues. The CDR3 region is CASSLYRSGSEQFF. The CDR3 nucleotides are TGTGCCAGCAGTTTATACCGATCTGGGAGTGAGCAGTTCTTC.

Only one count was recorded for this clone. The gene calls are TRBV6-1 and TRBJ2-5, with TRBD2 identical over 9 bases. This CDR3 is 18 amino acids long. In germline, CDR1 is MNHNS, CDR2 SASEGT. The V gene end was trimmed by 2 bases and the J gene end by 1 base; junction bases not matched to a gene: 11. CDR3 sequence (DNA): TGTGCCAGCAGTGAACTGGGTAGCGGGGGCTATTTCCAAGAGACCCAGTACTTC. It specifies CASSELGSGGYFQETQYF.

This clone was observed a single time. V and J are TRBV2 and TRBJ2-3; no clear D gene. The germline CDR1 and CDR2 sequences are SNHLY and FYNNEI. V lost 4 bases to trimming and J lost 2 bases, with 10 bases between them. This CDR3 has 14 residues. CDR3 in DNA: TGTGCCAGCAGTGTTGAGGTGGCCACAGATACGCAGTATTTT. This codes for CASSVEVATDTQYF.

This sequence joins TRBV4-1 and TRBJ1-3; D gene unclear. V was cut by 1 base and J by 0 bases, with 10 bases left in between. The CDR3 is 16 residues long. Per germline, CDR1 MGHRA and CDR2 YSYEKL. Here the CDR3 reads CASSQGRSGSGNTIYF. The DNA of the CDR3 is TGCGCCAGCAGCCAAGGCCGTTCCGGCTCTGGAAACACCATATATTTT.

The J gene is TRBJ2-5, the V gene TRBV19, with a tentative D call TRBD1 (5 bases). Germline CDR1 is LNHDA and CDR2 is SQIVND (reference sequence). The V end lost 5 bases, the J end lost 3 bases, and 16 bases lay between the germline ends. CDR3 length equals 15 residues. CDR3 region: CASSFGQSSKETQYF. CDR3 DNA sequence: TGTGCCAGTAGTTTTGGACAATCCTCCAAAGAGACCCAGTACTTC.

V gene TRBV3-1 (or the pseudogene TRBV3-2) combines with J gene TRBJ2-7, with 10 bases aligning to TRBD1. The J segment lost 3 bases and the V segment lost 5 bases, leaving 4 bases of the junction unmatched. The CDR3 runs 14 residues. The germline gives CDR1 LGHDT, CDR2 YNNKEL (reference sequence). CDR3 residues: CASSFGTGVYEQYF. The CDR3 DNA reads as TGTGCCAGCAGCTTCGGGACAGGGGTCTACGAGCAGTACTTC.

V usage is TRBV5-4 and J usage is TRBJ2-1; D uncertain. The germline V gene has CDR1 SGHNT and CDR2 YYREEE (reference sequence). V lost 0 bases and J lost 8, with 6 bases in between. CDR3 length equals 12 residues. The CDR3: CASSLVQDEQFF. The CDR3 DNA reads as TGTGCCAGCAGCTTGGTACAAGATGAGCAGTTCTTC.

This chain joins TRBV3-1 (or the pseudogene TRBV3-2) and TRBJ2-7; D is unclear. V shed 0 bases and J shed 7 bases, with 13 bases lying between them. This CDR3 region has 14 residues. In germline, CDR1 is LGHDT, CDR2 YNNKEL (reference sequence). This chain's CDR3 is CASSQDGGTLEQYF. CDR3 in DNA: TGTGCCAGCAGCCAAGATGGCGGTACGCTGGAGCAGTACTTC.

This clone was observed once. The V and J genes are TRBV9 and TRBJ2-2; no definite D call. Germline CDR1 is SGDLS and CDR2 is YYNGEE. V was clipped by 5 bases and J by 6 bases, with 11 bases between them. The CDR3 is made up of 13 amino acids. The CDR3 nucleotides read TGTGCCAGCAGTACCGAGCCGGCCGGGGAGCTGTTTTTT. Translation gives CASSTEPAGELFF.

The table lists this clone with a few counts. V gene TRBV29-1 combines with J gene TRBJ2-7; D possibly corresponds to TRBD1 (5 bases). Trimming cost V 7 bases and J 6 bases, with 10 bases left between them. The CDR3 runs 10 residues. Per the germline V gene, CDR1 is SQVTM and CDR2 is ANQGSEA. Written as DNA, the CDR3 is TGCAGCGCTAGGCAGGGCGAGCAGTACTTC. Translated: CSARQGEQYF.

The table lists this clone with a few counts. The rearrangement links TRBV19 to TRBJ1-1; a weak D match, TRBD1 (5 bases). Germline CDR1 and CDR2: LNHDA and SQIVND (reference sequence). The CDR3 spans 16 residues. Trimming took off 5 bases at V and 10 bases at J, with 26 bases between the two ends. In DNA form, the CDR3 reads TGTGCCAGTAGTGACCCCTTCCCCTCCCAGGGAGGAAGAGCTTTCTTT. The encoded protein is CASSDPFPSQGGRAFF.

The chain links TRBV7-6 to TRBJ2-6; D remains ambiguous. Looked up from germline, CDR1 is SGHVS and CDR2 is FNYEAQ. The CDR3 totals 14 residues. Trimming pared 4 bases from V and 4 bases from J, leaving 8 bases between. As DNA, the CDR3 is TGTGCCAGCAGCTCCTCTCTCGGGGCCAACGTCCTGACTTTC. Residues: CASSSSLGANVLTF.

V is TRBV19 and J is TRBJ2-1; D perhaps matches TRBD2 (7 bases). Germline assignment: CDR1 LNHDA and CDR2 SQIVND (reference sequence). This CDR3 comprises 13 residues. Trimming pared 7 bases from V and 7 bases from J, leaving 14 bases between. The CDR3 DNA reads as TGTGCCAGTAAGGGGGGGCAAGGAAATGAGCAGTTCTTC. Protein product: CASKGGQGNEQFF.

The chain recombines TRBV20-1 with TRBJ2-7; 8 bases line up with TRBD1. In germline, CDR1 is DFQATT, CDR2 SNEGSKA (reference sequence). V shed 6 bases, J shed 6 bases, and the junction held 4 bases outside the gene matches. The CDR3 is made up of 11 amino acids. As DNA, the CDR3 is TGCAGTGCCCGACAGGGGCTCGAGCAGTACTTC. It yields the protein CSARQGLEQYF.

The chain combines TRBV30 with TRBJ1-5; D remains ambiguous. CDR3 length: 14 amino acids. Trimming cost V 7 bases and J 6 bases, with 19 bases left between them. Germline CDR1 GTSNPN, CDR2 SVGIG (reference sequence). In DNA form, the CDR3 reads TGTGCCTTCCACTCTGGAGGAGCGGTTCAGCCCCAGCATTTT. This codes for CAFHSGGAVQPQHF.

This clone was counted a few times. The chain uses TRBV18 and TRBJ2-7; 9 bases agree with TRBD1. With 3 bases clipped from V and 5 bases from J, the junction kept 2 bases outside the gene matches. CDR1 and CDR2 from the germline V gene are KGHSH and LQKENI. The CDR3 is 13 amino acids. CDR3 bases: TGTGCCAGCTCACCCGGGACAGGGAACGAGCAGTACTTC. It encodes CASSPGTGNEQYF.

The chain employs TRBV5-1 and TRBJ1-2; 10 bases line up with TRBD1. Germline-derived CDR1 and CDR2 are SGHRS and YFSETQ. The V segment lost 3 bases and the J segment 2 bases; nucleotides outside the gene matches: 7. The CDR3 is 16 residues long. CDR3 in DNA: TGCGCCAGCAGCTCCTACTCGGGACAGGGGAACTATGGCTACACCTTC. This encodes CASSSYSGQGNYGYTF.

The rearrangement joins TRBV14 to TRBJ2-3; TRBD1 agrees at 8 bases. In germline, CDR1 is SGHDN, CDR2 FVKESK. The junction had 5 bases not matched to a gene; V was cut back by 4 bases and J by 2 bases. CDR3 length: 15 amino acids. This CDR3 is CASSRGQGTTDTQYF. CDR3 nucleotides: TGTGCCAGCAGCCGCGGACAGGGAACCACAGATACGCAGTATTTT.

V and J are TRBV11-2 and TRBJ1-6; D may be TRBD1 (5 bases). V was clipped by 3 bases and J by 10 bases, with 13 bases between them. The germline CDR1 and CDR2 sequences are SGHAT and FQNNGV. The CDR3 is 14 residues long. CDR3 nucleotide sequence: TGTGCCAGCAGCTTGACTCCAGGGATGTCACCCCTCCACTTT. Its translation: CASSLTPGMSPLHF.

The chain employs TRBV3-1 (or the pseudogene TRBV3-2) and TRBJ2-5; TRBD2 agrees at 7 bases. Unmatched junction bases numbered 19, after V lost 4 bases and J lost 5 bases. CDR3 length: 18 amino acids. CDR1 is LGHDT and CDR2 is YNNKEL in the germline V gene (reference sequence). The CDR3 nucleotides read TGTGCCAGCAGCCTAAAACAGACGACGGGGGGTCAAGAGGAGACCCAGTACTTC. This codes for CASSLKQTTGGQEETQYF.

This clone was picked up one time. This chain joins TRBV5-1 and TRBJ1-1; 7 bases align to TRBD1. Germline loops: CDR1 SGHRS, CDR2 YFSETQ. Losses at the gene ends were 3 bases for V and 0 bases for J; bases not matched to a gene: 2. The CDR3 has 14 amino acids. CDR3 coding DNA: TGCGCCAGCAGCTCAAGGGGGCTGAACACTGAAGCTTTCTTT. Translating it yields CASSSRGLNTEAFF.

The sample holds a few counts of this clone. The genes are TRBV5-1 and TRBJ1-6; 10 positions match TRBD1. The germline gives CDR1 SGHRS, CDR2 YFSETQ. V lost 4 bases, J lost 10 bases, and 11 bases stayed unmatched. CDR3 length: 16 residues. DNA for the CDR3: TGCGCCAGCAGCCGAGATTATGGACAGGGGGTATCACCCCTCCACTTT. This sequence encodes CASSRDYGQGVSPLHF.

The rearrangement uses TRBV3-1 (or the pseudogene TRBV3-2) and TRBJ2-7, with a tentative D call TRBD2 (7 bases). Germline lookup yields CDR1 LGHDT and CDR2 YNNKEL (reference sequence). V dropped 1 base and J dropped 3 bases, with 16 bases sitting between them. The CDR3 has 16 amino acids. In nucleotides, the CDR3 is TGTGCCAGCAGCCAAGGGGGGCGGGGGAACGGCTACGAGCAGTACTTC. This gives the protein CASSQGGRGNGYEQYF.

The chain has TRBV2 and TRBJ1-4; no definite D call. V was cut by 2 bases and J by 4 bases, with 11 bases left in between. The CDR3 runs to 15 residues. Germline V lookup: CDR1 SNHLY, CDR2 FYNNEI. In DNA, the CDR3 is TGTGCCAGCAGTGAACCGGTATCCCTTAATGAAAAACTGTTTTTT. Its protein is CASSEPVSLNEKLFF.

The CDR3 DNA is TGTGCCAGCAGCTTAGCCGGGACAGGGGGAAGTTACGAGCAGTACTTC. It is translated as CASSLAGTGGSYEQYF. The chain links TRBV11-2 to TRBJ2-7, with TRBD1 matching over 11 bases. CDR3 length: 16 residues. Trimming at V came to 1 base and at J to 4 bases, leaving 6 bases not matched to a gene. The germline gives CDR1 SGHAT, CDR2 FQNNGV.

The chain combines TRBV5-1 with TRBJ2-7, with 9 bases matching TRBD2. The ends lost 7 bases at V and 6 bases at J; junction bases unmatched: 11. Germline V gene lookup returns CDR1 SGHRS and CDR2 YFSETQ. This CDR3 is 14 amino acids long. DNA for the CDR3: TGCGCCAGCCAAACAGGTAGCGGGAGCGGCGAGCAGTACTTC. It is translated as CASQTGSGSGEQYF.

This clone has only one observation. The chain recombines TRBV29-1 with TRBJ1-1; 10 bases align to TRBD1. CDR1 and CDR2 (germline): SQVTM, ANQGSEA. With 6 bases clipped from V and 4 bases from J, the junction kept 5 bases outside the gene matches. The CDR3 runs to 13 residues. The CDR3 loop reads CSVSGQGITEAFF. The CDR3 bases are TGCAGCGTGTCGGGACAGGGGATCACTGAAGCTTTCTTT.